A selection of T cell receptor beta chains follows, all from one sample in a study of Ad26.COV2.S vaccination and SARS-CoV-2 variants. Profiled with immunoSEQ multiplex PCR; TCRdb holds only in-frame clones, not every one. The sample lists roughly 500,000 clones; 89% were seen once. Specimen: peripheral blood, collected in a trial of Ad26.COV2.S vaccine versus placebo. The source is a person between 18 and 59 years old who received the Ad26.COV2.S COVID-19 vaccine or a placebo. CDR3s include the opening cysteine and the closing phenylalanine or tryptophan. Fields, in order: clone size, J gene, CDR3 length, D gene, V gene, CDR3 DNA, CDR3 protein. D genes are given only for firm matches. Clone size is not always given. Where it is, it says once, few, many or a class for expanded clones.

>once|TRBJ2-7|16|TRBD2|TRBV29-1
TGCAGCGTTGAAGATCCGGCCCCGAGCGGGGGAAGGGCGCAGTACTTC
CSVEDPAPSGGRAQYF
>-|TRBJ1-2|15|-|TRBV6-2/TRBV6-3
TGTGCCAGCAGCCGTTCGACAGAGACCTACTATGGCTACACCTTC
CASSRSTETYYGYTF
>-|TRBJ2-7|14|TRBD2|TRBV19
TGTGCCAGTTCAAGGCGGGGGGGAAGATACGAGCAGTACTTC
CASSRRGGRYEQYF
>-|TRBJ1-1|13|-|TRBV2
TGTGCCAGCAGTGATGGAATGGGCACTGAAGCTTTCTTT
CASSDGMGTEAFF
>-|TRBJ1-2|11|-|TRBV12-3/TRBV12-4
TGTGCCAGCAGGGGACCCTATGGCTACACCTTC
CASRGPYGYTF
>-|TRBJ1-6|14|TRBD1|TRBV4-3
TGCGCCAGCAGCCAAGGGCAGGGGGAATCACCCCTCCACTTT
CASSQGQGESPLHF
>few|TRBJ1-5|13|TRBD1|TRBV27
TGTGCCAGCAGCACAGGGGAGTGGCAGCCCCAGCATTTT
CASSTGEWQPQHF
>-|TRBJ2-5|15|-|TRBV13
TGTGCCAGCAGCACCACTCTAGGAGGTGGCGAGACCCAGTACTTC
CASSTTLGGGETQYF
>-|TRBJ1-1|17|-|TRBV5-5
TGTGCCAGCAGCCTACGGGGAAGTCTCACTTCGAACACTGAAGCTTTCTTT
CASSLRGSLTSNTEAFF
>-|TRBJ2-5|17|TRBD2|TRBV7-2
TGTGCCAGCAGTTCCCCCTGGGCGGGAGTTCGTGGGGAGACCCAGTACTTC
CASSSPWAGVRGETQYF
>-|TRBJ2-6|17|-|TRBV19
TGTGCCAGTAGTACCTATACAAGCGGCTCTGGGGCCAACGTCCTGACTTTC
CASSTYTSGSGANVLTF